These 26 T cell receptor beta chains came from one sample sequenced in a study of tumor and adjacent non-tumor tissue in lung cancer. No cell sorting was done before RNA was extracted from the tissue. A modified ARM-PCR protocol with three rounds of nested PCR amplified TCRbeta. TCRdb reanalysed the multiplex PCR reads using MiXCR and keeps one entry per CDR3 protein. The sample comprises just over 200,000 distinct CDR3 sequences, approximately 74% of which are singletons, and approximately 25% rests with the top ten. The sequenced sample consisted of lung tumor tissue. The source is a man in his sixties with non-small cell lung cancer.

With respect to this clonotype: A much larger clone is a single base away; this may be a read error. V is TRBV20-1 and J is TRBJ2-1, with D perhaps TRBD2 (6 bases). Trimming stripped 6 bases from V and 3 bases from J, with 18 bases between. CDR1 and CDR2 from the germline V gene are DFQATT and SNEGSKA (reference sequence). The length of the CDR3 is 15 residues. The CDR3 DNA follows: TGCAGTGCGTCTAAGGGAGGCATGGTCTACAATGAGCAGTTCTTC. Translated: CSASKGGMVYNEQFF.

This clonotype was detected many times. An end of the junction differs from the germline gene, which may be a read error. The J gene is TRBJ2-7, the V gene TRBV13; no clear D gene. Germline CDR1 is PRHDT and CDR2 is FYEKMQ (reference sequence). The CDR3 loop spans 13 amino acids. The CDR3 spells CASSLGYSYEQYF. The DNA of the CDR3 is TGTGCCAGCAGTTTAGGGTACAGCTACGAGCAGTACTTC.

Worth noting for this clonotype: A much larger clone lies a single base off, so this may be a read error. The chain has TRBV29-1 and TRBJ1-1; D is unclear. This CDR3 spans 13 amino acids. Trimming cost V 4 bases and J 5 bases, with 14 bases left between them. Germline V gene data show CDR1 as SQVTM and CDR2 as ANQGSEA. CDR3 nucleotide sequence: TGCAGCGTTGGGTTGCTGGAGGGTACTGAAGCTTTCTTT. Its protein product is CSVGLLEGTEAFF.

With respect to this clonotype: At one end, the junction sequence differs from germline, possibly due to a read error. This chain connects TRBV11-2 to TRBJ2-7, with D unclear. This CDR3 is 15 amino acids long. Germline V gene lookup returns CDR1 SGHAT and CDR2 FQNNGV. The CDR3 DNA reads TGTGCCAGCAGCTCGACCCCCAGGCTCGCCTACGAGCAGTATTTC. This sequence encodes CASSSTPRLAYEQYF.

In its sample, this clonotype was seen once. This sequence joins TRBV6-5 and TRBJ1-1; TRBD1 might be the D (5 bases). The CDR3 loop spans 16 amino acids. V lost 2 bases to trimming and J lost 4 bases, with 17 bases between them. The germline CDR1 and CDR2 sequences are MNHEY and SVGAGI. The DNA of the CDR3 is TGTGCCAGCAGTTACGCTCAGGGAGGTCTTGGCACTGAAGCTTTCTTT. Translating it yields CASSYAQGGLGTEAFF.

As for this clonotype: A read error is likely, as this CDR3 ends without the conserved phenylalanine or tryptophan. The V and J genes are TRBV11-1 and TRBJ1-3; the match to TRBD1 covers 8 bases. The CDR3 is 17 residues long. Looked up from germline, CDR1 is SGHAT and CDR2 is FQDESV (reference sequence). CDR3 nucleotide sequence: TGTACCAGCAGCTCGACGACAGGGGCCCGCTCTGGAAACACCATATATCTT. Translating gives CTSSSTTGARSGNTIYL.

The rearrangement uses TRBV24-1 and TRBJ2-3; perhaps TRBD1 as D (6 bases). Germline CDR1 KGHDR, CDR2 SFDVKD. The CDR3 totals 18 residues. Trimming pared 4 bases from V and 0 bases from J, leaving 19 bases between. The CDR3 coding sequence is TGTGCCACCAGTGACCCTGCGGACAGCCGATCTAGCACAGATACGCAGTATTTT. It specifies CATSDPADSRSSTDTQYF.

This clonotype was found once. V usage is TRBV11-3 and J usage is TRBJ2-1, with D possibly being TRBD1 (7 bases). V lost 4 bases to trimming and J lost 11 bases, with 21 bases between them. This CDR3 contains 15 residues. Germline CDR1 reads SGHNT; CDR2 reads YENEEA. The CDR3 region is CASSSGGQVRNKQFF. In nucleotides, the CDR3 is TGTGCCAGCAGCTCAGGGGGGCAAGTTCGGAATAAGCAGTTCTTC. Drawing the rest from reference TRBV11-3 and TRBJ2-1, the complete variable domain is EAGVVQSPRYKIIEKKQPVAFWCNPISGHNTLYWYLQNLGQGPELLIRYENEEAVDDSQLPKDRFSAERLKGVDSTLKIQPAELGDSAVYLCASSSGGQVRNKQFFGPGTRLTVL.

This clonotype was recorded once. One end of the junction does not line up with germline, which may come from a read error. This chain links TRBV20-1 with TRBJ1-1; D ambiguous. Germline-derived CDR1 and CDR2 are DFQATT and SNEGSKA (reference sequence). This CDR3 contains 13 residues. The CDR3 loop reads CSARTGKNTGAFF. Written as DNA, the CDR3 is TGCAGTGCTAGGACGGGGAAGAACACTGGAGCTTTCTTT.

Remarks on this clonotype: A much larger clone differs by one base, so this may be a read error. V and J are TRBV5-1 and TRBJ1-3; D remains ambiguous. Germline loops: CDR1 SGHRS, CDR2 YFSETQ. The CDR3 length is 11 residues. The CDR3 loop is CASSDGNSIYF. Here the CDR3 DNA reads TGCGCCAGCAGCGATGGAAACTCCATATATTTT.

Of note for this clonotype: Here the CDR3 omits its conserved ending phenylalanine or tryptophan, so a read error is the likely source. This chain joins TRBV20-1 and TRBJ2-1; 11 positions match TRBD1. From germline, CDR1 is DFQATT and CDR2 SNEGSKA (reference sequence). J was trimmed by 13 bases and V by 6 bases; bases with no gene match: 8. CDR3 length: 12 amino acids. CDR3 region: CSAQGQGGFQFS. The CDR3 DNA sequence: TGCAGTGCCCAGGGACAGGGGGGGTTCCAGTTCTCC.

A word on this clonotype: A read error is likely, as this CDR3 ends without the conserved phenylalanine or tryptophan. V gene TRBV11-2 combines with J gene TRBJ1-6, with unresolved D. This CDR3 comprises 14 residues. Germline V gene data show CDR1 as SGHAT and CDR2 as FQNNGV. Trimming pared 3 bases from V and 6 bases from J, leaving 9 bases between. The CDR3, as DNA: TGTGCCAGCAGCTTTTGGGAGGGTAATTCACCCCTCCACTAT. It codes for CASSFWEGNSPLHY.

This clonotype was observed a handful of times. The V and J genes are TRBV28 and TRBJ2-5; possibly TRBD2 for D (6 bases). This CDR3 is built from 15 residues. V was clipped by 5 bases and J by 5 bases, with 18 bases between them. CDR1 is MDHEN and CDR2 is SYDVKM in the germline V gene. CDR3: CASSQPAWGRETQYF. CDR3 in DNA: TGTGCCAGCAGTCAACCCGCATGGGGGAGGGAGACCCAGTACTTC.

V is TRBV5-1 and J is TRBJ2-7; a possible D gene is TRBD1 (5 bases). The CDR3 is 14 amino acids. The V end lost 0 bases, the J end lost 0 bases, and 7 bases lay between the germline ends. Germline CDR1 SGHRS, CDR2 YFSETQ. The CDR3 here is CASSLEDISYEQYF. CDR3 bases: TGCGCCAGCAGCTTGGAGGACATCTCCTACGAGCAGTACTTC.

Notes on this clonotype: A much larger clone lies one base from this, so it may be a read error. The chain joins TRBV6-5 to TRBJ1-5; D call uncertain. Germline V gene lookup returns CDR1 MNHEY and CDR2 SVGAGI. The CDR3 sequence is 15 residues long. The DNA of the CDR3 is TGTGCCAGCAGTTATGGTACCCTAGGCAATCAGTCCCAGCATTTT. Amino acid sequence: CASSYGTLGNQSQHF.

This clonotype was recorded a few times. V and J are TRBV6-5 and TRBJ2-7; D could derive from TRBD1 or TRBD2 (7 bases each). The CDR3 totals 14 residues. Germline lookup yields CDR1 MNHEY and CDR2 SVGAGI. Trimming left V 5 bases short and J 4 bases short, with 15 bases between. The CDR3 bases are TGTGCCAGCAGTAACAGACAGGGAGGGTACGAGCAGTACTTC. This sequence encodes CASSNRQGGYEQYF.

Details on this clonotype: The junction departs from the called germline gene at one end, perhaps through a read error. The chain joins TRBV11-2 to TRBJ1-1; 10 nucleotides match TRBD1. There are 14 residues in the CDR3. The germline V gene has CDR1 SGHAT and CDR2 FQNNGV. Here the CDR3 DNA reads TGTGCCAGTAGCCCGGGACAGGGGCGGAAAGAAGCTCTCTTT. Protein product: CASSPGQGRKEALF.

As concerns this clonotype: One end of the junction fails to match germline, which may point to a read error. This rearrangement joins TRBV11-2 to TRBJ2-1, with D perhaps matching TRBD1 (5 bases). Germline V gives CDR1 SGHAT, CDR2 FQNNGV. The CDR3 covers 19 residues. The CDR3 DNA follows: TGTGCCAACAGCTTATATCAACATACAGGAGCCGGTTGCTACAATGAGCAGTTCTTC. Translating gives CANSLYQHTGAGCYNEQFF. Full variable domain (missing parts from reference TRBV11-2 and TRBJ2-1): EAGVAQSPRYKIIEKRQSVAFWCNPISGHATLYWYQQILGQGPKLLIQFQNNGVVDDSQLPKDRFSAERLKGVDSTLKIQPAKLEDSAVYLCANSLYQHTGAGCYNEQFFGPGTRLTVL.

Remarks on this clonotype: At one end, the junction sequence differs from germline, possibly due to a read error. The rearrangement links TRBV20-1 to TRBJ2-7; D remains unclear. The germline V gene encodes CDR1 DFQATT and CDR2 SNEGSKA (reference sequence). CDR3 length: 14 residues. In DNA, the CDR3 is TGCATTGCTAGAACTGGACGGAAGACCTACGAGCAGTACTTC. Translation gives CIARTGRKTYEQYF.

To note about this clonotype: This may be a read error: a much more frequent sequence differs by one nucleotide. This chain joins TRBV20-1 and TRBJ1-2; 7 nucleotides agree with TRBD1. The germline V gene has CDR1 DFQATT and CDR2 SNEGSKA (reference sequence). V shed 4 bases, J shed 9 bases, and the junction held 8 bases outside the gene matches. This CDR3 is built from 12 residues. Written as DNA, the CDR3 is TGCAGTGCTACCGACAGGGTAGAACGCTACACCTTC. It translates to CSATDRVERYTF.

At least ten counts were recorded for this clonotype. CDR3 sequence (DNA): TGTGCCAGCAGATGGGACAAAAATCAGCCCCAGCATTTT. This encodes CASRWDKNQPQHF. The J gene is TRBJ1-5, the V gene TRBV6-5; maybe TRBD1 (6 bases). From germline, CDR1 is MNHEY and CDR2 SVGAGI. V lost 6 bases to trimming and J lost 4 bases, with 10 bases between them. The CDR3 is 13 residues long.

V gene TRBV6-5 combines with J gene TRBJ2-4, with TRBD1 matching over 10 bases. The CDR3 is 14 residues long. CDR1 and CDR2 (germline): MNHEY, SVGAGI. This CDR3 is CAAVTDRGGNIQYF. The CDR3 DNA sequence: TGTGCAGCAGTTACGGACAGGGGGGGAAACATTCAGTACTTC.

For this clonotype: One junction end does not reproduce the germline sequence, and a read error may be involved. The CDR3 nucleotides read TGCACCAGCAGCTTGAGAGATCAGGAGACCCAGTACTTC. This sequence encodes CTSSLRDQETQYF. The chain has TRBV5-1 and TRBJ2-5; no clear D gene. CDR3 length: 13 residues. CDR1 and CDR2 (germline): SGHRS, YFSETQ.

Concerning this clonotype itself: Since a much larger clone is just one base distant, this may be a read error. The genes are TRBV6-6 and TRBJ1-1; no definite D call. V dropped 8 bases and J dropped 4 bases, with 5 bases sitting between them. The CDR3 covers 10 residues. Looked up from germline, CDR1 is MNHNY and CDR2 is SVGAGI (reference sequence). This chain's CDR3 is CASVFTEAFF. CDR3 coding DNA: TGTGCCAGCGTTTTCACTGAAGCTTTCTTT.

With respect to this clonotype: A much larger clone is a single base away; this may be a read error. The V and J genes are TRBV5-1 and TRBJ2-7, with a possible D match to TRBD2 (5 bases). This CDR3 comprises 18 residues. CDR1 and CDR2 (germline): SGHRS, YFSETQ. CDR3 sequence reads: CASSPQRLVGVFVYEQNF. The CDR3 DNA reads TGCGCCAGCAGCCCACAGAGGCTCGTGGGAGTATTCGTCTACGAGCAGAACTTC.

Details on this clonotype: The junction differs from germline at one of its ends, possibly a read error. This rearrangement joins TRBV29-1 to TRBJ2-1; D not certain. Germline V gives CDR1 SQVTM, CDR2 ANQGSEA. The CDR3 has 12 amino acids. CDR3 amino acids: CSFDSAGHEQFF. The CDR3 DNA follows: TGCAGCTTTGACTCGGCCGGCCATGAGCAGTTCTTC.